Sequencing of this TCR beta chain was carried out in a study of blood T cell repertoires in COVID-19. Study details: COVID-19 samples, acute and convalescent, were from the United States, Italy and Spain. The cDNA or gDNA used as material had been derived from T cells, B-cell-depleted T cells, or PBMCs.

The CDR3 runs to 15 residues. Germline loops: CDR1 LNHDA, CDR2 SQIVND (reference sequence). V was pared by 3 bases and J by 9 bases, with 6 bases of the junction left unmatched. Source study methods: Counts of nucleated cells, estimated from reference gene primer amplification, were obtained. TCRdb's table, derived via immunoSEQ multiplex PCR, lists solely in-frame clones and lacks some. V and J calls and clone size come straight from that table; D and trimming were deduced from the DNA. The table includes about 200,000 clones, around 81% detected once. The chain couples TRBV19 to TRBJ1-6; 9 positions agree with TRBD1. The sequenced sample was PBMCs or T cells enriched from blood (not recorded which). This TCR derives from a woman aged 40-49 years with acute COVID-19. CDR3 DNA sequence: TGTGCCAGTAGTATTAATCGGGACAGGGTTTCACCCCTCCACTTT. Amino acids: CASSINRDRVSPLHF.